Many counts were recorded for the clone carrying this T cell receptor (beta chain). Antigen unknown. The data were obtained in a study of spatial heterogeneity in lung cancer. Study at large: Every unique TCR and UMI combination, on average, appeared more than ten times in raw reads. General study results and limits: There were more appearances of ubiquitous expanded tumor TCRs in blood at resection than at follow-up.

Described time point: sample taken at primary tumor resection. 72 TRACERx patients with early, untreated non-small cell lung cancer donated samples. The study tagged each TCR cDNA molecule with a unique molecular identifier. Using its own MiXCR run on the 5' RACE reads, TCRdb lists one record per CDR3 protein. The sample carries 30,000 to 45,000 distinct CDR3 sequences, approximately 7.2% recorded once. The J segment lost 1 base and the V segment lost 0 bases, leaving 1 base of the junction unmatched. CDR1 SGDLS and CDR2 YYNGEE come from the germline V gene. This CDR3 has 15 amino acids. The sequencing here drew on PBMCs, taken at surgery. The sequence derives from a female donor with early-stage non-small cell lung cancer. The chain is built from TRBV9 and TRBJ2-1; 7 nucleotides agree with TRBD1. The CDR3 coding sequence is TGTGCCAGCAGCGTAGCCAGGGGGTCCTACAATGAGCAGTTCTTC. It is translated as CASSVARGSYNEQFF.